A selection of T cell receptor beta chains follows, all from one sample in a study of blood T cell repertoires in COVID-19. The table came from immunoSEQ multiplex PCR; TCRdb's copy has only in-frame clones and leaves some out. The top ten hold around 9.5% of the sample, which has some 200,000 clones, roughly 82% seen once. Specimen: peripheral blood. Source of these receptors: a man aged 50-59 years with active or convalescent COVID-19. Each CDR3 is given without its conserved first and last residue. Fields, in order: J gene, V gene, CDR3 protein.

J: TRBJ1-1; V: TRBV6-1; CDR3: ASSEERGTEAF
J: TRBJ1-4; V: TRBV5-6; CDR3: ASSSRDTVNEKLF
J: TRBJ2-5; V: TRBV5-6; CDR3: ASSLDSYSQY
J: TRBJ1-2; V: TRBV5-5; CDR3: ASSPGQARYT
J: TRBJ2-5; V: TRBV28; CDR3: ASNRDRIQETQY
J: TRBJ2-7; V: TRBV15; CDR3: ATSAIQGNEQY
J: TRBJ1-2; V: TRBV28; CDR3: ASSLLPTGGDSYGYT
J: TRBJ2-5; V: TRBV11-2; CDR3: ASSWTGRETQY
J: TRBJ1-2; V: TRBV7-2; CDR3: ASSLVVGGASRGYT
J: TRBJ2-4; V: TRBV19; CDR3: ASSITGAENIQY
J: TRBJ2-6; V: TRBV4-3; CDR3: ASSQVLPRSFSGANVLT
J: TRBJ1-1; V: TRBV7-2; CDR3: ASSSWDGGMNTEAF
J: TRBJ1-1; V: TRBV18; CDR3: ASSPGTGADQAF
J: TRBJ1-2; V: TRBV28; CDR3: ASSFPGQLDYGYT
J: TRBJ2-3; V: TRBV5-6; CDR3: ASSLEAGTSTDTQY
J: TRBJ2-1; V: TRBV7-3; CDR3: ASSLTQQGDYNEQF
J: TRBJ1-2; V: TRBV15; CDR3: ATSIDRTESYGYT
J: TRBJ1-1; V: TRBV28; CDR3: ASTEDRDTEAF
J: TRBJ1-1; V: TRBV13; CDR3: ASSSHLQGDTEAF
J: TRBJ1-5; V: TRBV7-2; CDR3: ASSPHLTGEGDQPQH
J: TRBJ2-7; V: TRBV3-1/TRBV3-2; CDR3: ASSQWQKYEQY
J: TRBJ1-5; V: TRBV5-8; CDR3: ASSLQGYSNQPQH
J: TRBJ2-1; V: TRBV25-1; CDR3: ASSQGPEQF
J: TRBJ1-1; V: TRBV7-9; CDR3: ASRPTGELGGTEAF
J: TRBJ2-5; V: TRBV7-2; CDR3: ASSFFSGSGETQY
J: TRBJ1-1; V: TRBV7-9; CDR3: ASSWTGRTEAF
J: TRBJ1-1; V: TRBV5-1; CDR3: ASSLGGPQGVTEAF
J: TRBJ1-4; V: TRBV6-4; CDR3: ASTPREGEKLF
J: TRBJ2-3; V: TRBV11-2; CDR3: ASSLGVARLTDTQY
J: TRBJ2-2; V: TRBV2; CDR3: ASTGLGTFYAGELF
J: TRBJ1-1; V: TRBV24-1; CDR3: ATSDLSGRAF
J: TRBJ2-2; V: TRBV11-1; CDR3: ASSLGGSRELF
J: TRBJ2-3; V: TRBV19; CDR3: ASSILGQGGDTQY
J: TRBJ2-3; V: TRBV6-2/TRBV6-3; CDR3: ASSPPLAGVTDTQY
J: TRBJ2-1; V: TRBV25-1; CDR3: ASSEPQQGRSSYNEQF
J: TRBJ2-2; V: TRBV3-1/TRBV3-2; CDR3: ASSQSDRVTGELF
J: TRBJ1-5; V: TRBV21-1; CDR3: ASSYRDRHSNQPQH
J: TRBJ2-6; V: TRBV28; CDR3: ASSRTGSGANVLT
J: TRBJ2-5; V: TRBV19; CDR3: ASSPIGLAGGRETQY
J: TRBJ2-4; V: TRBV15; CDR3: ATSRDTGIQY
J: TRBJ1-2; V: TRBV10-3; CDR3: AITQTGDGYT
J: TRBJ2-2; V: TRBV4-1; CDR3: ASSQAGLARGGELF
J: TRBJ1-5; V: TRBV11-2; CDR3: ASSLGPDQPQH
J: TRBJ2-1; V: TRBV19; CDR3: ASTTSGTSGTYNEQF
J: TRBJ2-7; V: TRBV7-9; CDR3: ASSFGTPQRSSYEQY
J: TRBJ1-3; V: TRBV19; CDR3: ASSIEGQTGNTIY
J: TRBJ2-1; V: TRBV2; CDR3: ASTRLAGGEQF
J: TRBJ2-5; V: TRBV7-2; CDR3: ASSLMAGGGETQY
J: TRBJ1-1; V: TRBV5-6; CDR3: ASSPGTVTWDTEAF